The clone carrying this TCR beta chain has more than one count but fewer than ten. Bulk TCR libraries were made with methods that had been previously described and with listed TCR primers. TCRdb fed the PCR reads into MiXCR, producing one record per CDR3 protein. The top ten hold around 1.5% of the sample, which has 65,000 or so distinct CDR3 sequences, about 18% seen once. These data originate in a study of molecular identifiers for immune sequencing clone quantification. Study information: Replicates partitioned RNA from approximately 20,000 or 98,000 naive CD8 cells into five parts, sequencing four.

Trimming removed 0 bases at V and 10 bases at J, with 21 bases between. Germline-derived CDR1 and CDR2 are SGHAT and FQNNGV. CDR3 length: 16 residues. This chain uses TRBV11-2 with TRBJ1-1; perhaps TRBD1 as D (6 bases). This receptor was taken from a human donor in good health. Some libraries in this study had Jurkat cell RNA spiked in. The material sequenced was naive CD8+ T cells from blood, with Jurkat cell RNA spiked in. Subset of the sample: FACS-sorted CD8+CD4-CCR7+CD45RA+ naive T cells. The CDR3 sequence is CASSLDNTGGWLGAFF. The CDR3 DNA follows: TGTGCCAGCAGCTTAGATAACACCGGGGGCTGGCTGGGAGCTTTCTTT.